The clone carrying this TCR beta chain came up many times. What it binds is unknown. TCRdb re-derived calls from the reads in MiXCR, one entry per CDR3 protein. This table has 310,000 or so distinct CDR3 sequences, around 9.6% appearing once. CDR3 length: 14 residues. Germline V gives CDR1 DFQATT, CDR2 SNEGSKA (reference sequence). J lost 1 base, V lost 5 bases, and 7 bases had no gene match. This sample was taken from a study of T cell repertoires in cytomegalovirus infection. Study-level results: Dominating the ex vivo response were HLA-C-restricted CMV-specific TCR beta clonotypes.

This TCR was sampled from a human donor in good health (CMV status not recorded). Some clones in this sample may be carry-over from other donors' samples. Sequenced input: PBMCs. This chain uses TRBV20-1 with TRBJ1-1; 7 bases are shared with TRBD1. The CDR3 sequence: CSAPRGDRNTEAFF. The CDR3 nucleotides read TGCAGTGCTCCCAGGGGGGATCGGAACACTGAAGCTTTCTTT.